This T cell receptor (beta chain) originates from a study of T cells in narcolepsy. Generated by immunoSEQ multiplex PCR, the TCRdb table keeps only in-frame clones and is missing some. This table has about 22,000 clones, about 81% appearing once. Only one count was recorded for this clone. Trimming cost V 5 bases and J 6 bases, with 16 bases left between them. The CDR3 consists of 14 residues. The germline gives CDR1 SNHLY, CDR2 FYNNEI. The receptor comes from a human donor in good health. The sequencing input was memory (CD45RA-) CD4+ T cells from blood. The gene calls are TRBV2 and TRBJ2-5; D may be TRBD2 (7 bases). CDR3 bases: TGTGCCAGCAGTCTCCCGGGGGGACAACAGACCCAGTACTTC. Amino acids: CASSLPGGQQTQYF. The full variable domain, its missing parts supplied by reference TRBV2 and TRBJ2-5, is EPEVTQTPSHQVTQMGQEVILRCVPISNHLYFYWYRQILGQKVEFLVSFYNNEISEKSEIFDDQFSVERPDGSNFTLKIRSTKLEDSAMYFCASSLPGGQQTQYFGPGTRLLVL.